This TCR beta chain was observed in a study of blood T cell repertoires in COVID-19. Study overall: PBMCs, B-cell-depleted T cells, or T cells provided the cDNA or gDNA that made up the material.

This CDR3 region has 12 residues. Germline V gene lookup returns CDR1 ENHRY and CDR2 SYGVKD. V was pared by 2 bases and J by 3 bases, with 5 bases between. The repertoire was sequenced with immunoSEQ multiplex PCR; TCRdb's copy has only in-frame clones and lacks some. This sample has about 200,000 clones, with around 84% found just once. Material: peripheral blood. This rearrangement joins TRBV10-3 to TRBJ2-7; no definite D call. The TCR was taken from an elderly woman with acute or convalescent COVID-19. This chain's CDR3 is CAISEQVYEQYF. As DNA, the CDR3 is TGTGCCATCAGTGAGCAGGTCTACGAGCAGTACTTC.